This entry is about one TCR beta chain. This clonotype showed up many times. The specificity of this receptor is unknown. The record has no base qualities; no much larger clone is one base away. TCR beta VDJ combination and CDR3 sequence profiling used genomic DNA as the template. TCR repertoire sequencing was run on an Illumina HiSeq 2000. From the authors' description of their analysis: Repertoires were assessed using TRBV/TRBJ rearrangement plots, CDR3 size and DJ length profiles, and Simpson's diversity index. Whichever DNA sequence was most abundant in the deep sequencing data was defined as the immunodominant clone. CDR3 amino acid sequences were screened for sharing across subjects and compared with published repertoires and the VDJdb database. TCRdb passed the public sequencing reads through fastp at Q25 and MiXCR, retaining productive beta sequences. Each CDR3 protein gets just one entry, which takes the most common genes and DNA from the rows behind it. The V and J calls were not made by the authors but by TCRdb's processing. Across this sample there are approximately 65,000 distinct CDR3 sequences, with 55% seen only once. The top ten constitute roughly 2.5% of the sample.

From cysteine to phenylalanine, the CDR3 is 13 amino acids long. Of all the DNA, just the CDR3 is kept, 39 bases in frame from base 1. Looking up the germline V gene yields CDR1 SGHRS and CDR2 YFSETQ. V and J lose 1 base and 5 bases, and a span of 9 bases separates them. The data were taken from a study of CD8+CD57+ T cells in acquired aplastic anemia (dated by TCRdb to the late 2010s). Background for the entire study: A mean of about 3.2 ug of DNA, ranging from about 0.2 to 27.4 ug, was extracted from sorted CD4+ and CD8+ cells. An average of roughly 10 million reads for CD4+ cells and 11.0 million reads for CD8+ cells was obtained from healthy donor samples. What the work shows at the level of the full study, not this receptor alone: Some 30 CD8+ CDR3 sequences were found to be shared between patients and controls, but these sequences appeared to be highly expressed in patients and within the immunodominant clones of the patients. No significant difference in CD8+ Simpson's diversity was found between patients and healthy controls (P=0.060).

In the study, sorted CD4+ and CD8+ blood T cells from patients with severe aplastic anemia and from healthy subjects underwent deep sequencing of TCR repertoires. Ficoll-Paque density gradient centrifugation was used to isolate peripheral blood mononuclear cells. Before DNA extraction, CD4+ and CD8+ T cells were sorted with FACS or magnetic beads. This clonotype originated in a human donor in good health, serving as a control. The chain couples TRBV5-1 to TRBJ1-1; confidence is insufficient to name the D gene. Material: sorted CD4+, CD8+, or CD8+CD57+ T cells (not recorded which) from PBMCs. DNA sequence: TGCGCCAGCAGCTTGTTAAGTCGGACTGAAGCTTTCTTT. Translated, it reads CASSLLSRTEAFF.